One sample yielded the 13 T cell receptor beta chains listed below, sequenced in a study of beta chain features in type 1 diabetes. Study-wide findings and caveats: TCRB CDR3s from Type 1 diabetes patients were moderately but significantly shorter in all four CD4+ subsets.

No antigen has been identified for these receptors. Expressed TCRB transcripts were sequenced after all isolated RNA was converted to cDNA. TCRdb's table, derived via immunoSEQ multiplex PCR, lists solely in-frame clones and lacks some. Of 300,000 to 350,000 clones listed, less than 15% are singletons. The sample was naive CD4+ T cells from blood. These receptors all stem from a woman between 18 and 29 years old with type 1 diabetes.

This clone was seen more than once but under ten times. The chain links TRBV7-2 to TRBJ2-5; a weak D match, TRBD2 (6 bases). The CDR3 consists of 14 residues. V lost 5 bases, J lost 2 bases, and 12 bases lay in between. Germline loops: CDR1 SGHTA, CDR2 FQGNSA. CDR3 sequence reads: CASSPSSGQETQYF. CDR3 nucleotide sequence: TGTGCCAGCAGCCCAAGTAGCGGACAAGAGACCCAGTACTTC.

This clone was counted between two and nine times. The chain employs TRBV7-2 and TRBJ1-1; no clear D gene. Trimming removed 10 bases from V and 1 base from J, with 19 bases in between. The CDR3 is made up of 15 amino acids. CDR1 is SGHTA, CDR2 FQGNSA, per germline. The CDR3 DNA is TGTGCCACCTCGGCCCGGCGCCTAGCGAACACTGAAGCTTTCTTT. Its translation: CATSARRLANTEAFF.

This CDR3 reads CAWTLTTNEKLFF. CDR3 nucleotides: TGTGCCTGGACTCTTACAACTAATGAAAAACTGTTTTTT. The chain joins TRBV30 to TRBJ1-4; D gene unclear. CDR1 and CDR2 from the germline V gene are GTSNPN and SVGIG (reference sequence). This CDR3 comprises 13 residues. Trimming left V 4 bases short and J 0 bases short, with 6 bases between. Based on the CDR3 plus reference TRBV30 and TRBJ1-4, the full variable domain is SQTIHQWPATLVQPVGSPLSLECTVEGTSNPNLYWYRQAAGRGLQLLFYSVGIGQISSEVPQNLSASRPQDRQFILSSKKLLLSDSGFYLCAWTLTTNEKLFFGSGTQLSVL.

The rearrangement joins TRBV5-1 to TRBJ2-3; 8 nucleotides line up with TRBD1. After removal of 2 bases from V and 2 bases from J, the junction contained 7 bases not matched to a gene. Germline CDR1 reads SGHRS; CDR2 reads YFSETQ. The CDR3 sequence is 16 residues long. As DNA, the CDR3 is TGCGCCAGCAGCTTTAGAGGACAGGGATACACAGATACGCAGTATTTT. It codes for CASSFRGQGYTDTQYF.

This clone occurred a few times. A read error may produce the germline difference seen at one junction end. This chain joins TRBV29-1 and TRBJ2-3; 10 bases match TRBD2. Germline CDR1 is SQVTM and CDR2 is ANQGSEA. This CDR3 comprises 11 residues. This CDR3 reads CSVGLADDRIF. The CDR3 DNA reads TGCAGCGTAGGACTAGCGGATGATAGGATTTTT.

V and J are TRBV5-1 and TRBJ2-3, with 7 bases aligning to TRBD2. The CDR3 has 14 residues. Germline V gene sequence: CDR1 SGHRS, CDR2 YFSETQ. The trim removed 4 bases at V and 4 bases at J, leaving 6 bases unmatched. This chain's CDR3 is CASSPRGDADTQYF. Here the CDR3 DNA reads TGCGCCAGCAGCCCCCGGGGGGACGCAGATACGCAGTATTTT.

The table lists this clone with a few counts. This chain connects TRBV21-1 to TRBJ2-5; the D call in the table, TRBD1, was not verified against the DNA. TRBV21-1 is marked as a pseudogene. The CDR3 consists of 14 residues. The CDR3 DNA reads TGTGCCAGCAGTTTGGGACAGGGGCGCGAGACCCAGTACTTC. It is translated as CASSLGQGRETQYF.

The chain carries TRBV30 and TRBJ1-5; 9 nucleotides match TRBD1. J gave up 5 bases and V 3 bases, and 5 bases lay outside the gene matches. This CDR3 has 14 amino acids. The germline gives CDR1 GTSNPN, CDR2 SVGIG (reference sequence). CDR3 sequence: CAWRETGGDQPQHF. In nucleotides, the CDR3 is TGTGCCTGGAGGGAAACAGGGGGCGATCAGCCCCAGCATTTT.

A few counts support this clone. V is TRBV6-5 and J is TRBJ2-7, with 10 bases aligning to TRBD2. The trim removed 6 bases at V and 2 bases at J, leaving 7 bases unmatched. Germline assignment: CDR1 MNHEY and CDR2 SVGAGI. This CDR3 region has 15 residues. CDR3 residues: CASSSRTSGTYEQYF. The CDR3 DNA reads TGTGCCAGCAGCAGCCGGACTAGCGGAACCTACGAGCAGTACTTC.

The chain couples TRBV11-2 to TRBJ2-2; the D gene is possibly TRBD1 (5 bases). The V gene's germline CDR1 is SGHAT and CDR2 FQNNGV. The V gene lost 5 bases and the J gene lost 2 bases, with 18 bases spanning the gap. The CDR3 extends over 17 amino acids. The CDR3 spells CASSPPLVGHNTGELFF. CDR3 sequence (DNA): TGTGCCAGCAGCCCCCCCCTGGTGGGGCACAACACCGGGGAGCTGTTTTTT.

The chain recombines TRBV30 with TRBJ2-2, with D perhaps matching TRBD1 (6 bases). The CDR3 extends over 15 amino acids. Germline lookup yields CDR1 GTSNPN and CDR2 SVGIG (reference sequence). V was clipped by 1 base and J by 0 bases, with 9 bases between them. CDR3 in DNA: TGTGCCTGGAGTGGGCAGGGGTCGAACACCGGGGAGCTGTTTTTT. It yields the protein CAWSGQGSNTGELFF.

This clone has a handful of counts. The rearrangement links TRBV6-5 to TRBJ2-1; D possibly corresponds to TRBD2 (5 bases). V lost 6 bases and J lost 8, with 14 bases in between. This CDR3 contains 13 residues. In germline, CDR1 is MNHEY, CDR2 SVGAGI. CDR3 bases: TGTGCCAGCAGCTCCCGAGGAGGAGATGAGCAGTTCTTC. This gives the protein CASSSRGGDEQFF.

For the CDR3, the DNA is TGTGCCTCCTCGGGAGGGGGTAATCAGCCCCAGCATTTT. This encodes CASSGGGNQPQHF. This rearrangement joins TRBV30 to TRBJ1-5; a possible D gene is TRBD1 (6 bases). The CDR3 sequence is 13 residues long. The germline V gene has CDR1 GTSNPN and CDR2 SVGIG (reference sequence). Trimming took off 7 bases at V and 4 bases at J, with 14 bases between the two ends.